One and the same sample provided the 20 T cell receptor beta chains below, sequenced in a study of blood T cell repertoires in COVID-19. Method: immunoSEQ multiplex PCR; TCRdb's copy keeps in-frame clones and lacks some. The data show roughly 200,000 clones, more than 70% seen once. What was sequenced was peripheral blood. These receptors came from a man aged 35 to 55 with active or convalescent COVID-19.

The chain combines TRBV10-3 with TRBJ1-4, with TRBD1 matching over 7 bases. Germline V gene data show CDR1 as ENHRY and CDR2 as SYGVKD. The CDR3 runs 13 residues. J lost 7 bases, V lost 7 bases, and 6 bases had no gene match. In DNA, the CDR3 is TGTGCCATCAAGAGGGGGCTAAGTGAAAAACTGTTTTTT. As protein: CAIKRGLSEKLFF.

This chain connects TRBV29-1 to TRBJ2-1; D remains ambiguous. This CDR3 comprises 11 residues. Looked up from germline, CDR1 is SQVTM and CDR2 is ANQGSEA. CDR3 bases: TGCAGTCACGTGAGGAACAATGAGCAGTTCTTC. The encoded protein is CSHVRNNEQFF.

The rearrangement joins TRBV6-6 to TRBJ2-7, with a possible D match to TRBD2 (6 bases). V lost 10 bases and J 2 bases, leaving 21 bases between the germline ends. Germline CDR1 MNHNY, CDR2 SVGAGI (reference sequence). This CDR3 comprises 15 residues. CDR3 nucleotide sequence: TGTGCCACCGTCCGTCGTGGGGGGAATACCTACGAGCAGTACTTC. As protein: CATVRRGGNTYEQYF.

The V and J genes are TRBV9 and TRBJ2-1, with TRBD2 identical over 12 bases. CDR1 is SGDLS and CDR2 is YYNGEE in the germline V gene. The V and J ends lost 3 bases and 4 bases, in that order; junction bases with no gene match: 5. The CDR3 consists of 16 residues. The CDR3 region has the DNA TGTGCCAGCAGCGGCCGACTAGCGGGAGCTTACAATGAGCAGTTCTTC. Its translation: CASSGRLAGAYNEQFF. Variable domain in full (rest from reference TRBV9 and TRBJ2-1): DSGVTQTPKHLITATGQRVTLRCSPRSGDLSVYWYQQSLDQGLQFLIQYYNGEERAKGNILERFSAQQFPDLHSELNLSSLELGDSALYFCASSGRLAGAYNEQFFGPGTRLTVL.

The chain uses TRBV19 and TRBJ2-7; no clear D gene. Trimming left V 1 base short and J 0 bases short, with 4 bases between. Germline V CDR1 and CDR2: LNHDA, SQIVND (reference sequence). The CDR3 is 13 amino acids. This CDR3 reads CASSIAVSYEQYF. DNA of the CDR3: TGTGCCAGTAGTATAGCCGTCTCCTACGAGCAGTACTTC. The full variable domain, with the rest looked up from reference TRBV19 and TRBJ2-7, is DGGITQSPKYLFRKEGQNVTLSCEQNLNHDAMYWYRQDPGQGLRLIYYSQIVNDFQKGDIAEGYSVSREKKESFPLTVTSAQKNPTAFYLCASSIAVSYEQYFGPGTRLTVT.

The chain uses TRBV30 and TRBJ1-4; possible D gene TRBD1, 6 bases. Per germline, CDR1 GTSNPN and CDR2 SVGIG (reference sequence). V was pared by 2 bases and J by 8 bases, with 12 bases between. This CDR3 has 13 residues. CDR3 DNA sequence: TGTGCCTGGAGTTCAGGGGTGGAGGAAAAACTGTTTTTT. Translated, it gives CAWSSGVEEKLFF.

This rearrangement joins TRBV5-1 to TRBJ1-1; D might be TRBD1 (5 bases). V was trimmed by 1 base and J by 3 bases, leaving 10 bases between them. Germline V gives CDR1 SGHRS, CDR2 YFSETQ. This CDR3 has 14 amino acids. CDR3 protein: CASSLSGGYTEAFF. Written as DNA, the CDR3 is TGCGCCAGCAGCTTGTCGGGGGGATACACTGAAGCTTTCTTT.

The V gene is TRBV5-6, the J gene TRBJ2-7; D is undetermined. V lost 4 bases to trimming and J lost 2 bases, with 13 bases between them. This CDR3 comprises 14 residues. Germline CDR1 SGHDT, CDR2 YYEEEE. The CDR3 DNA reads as TGTGCCAGCAGCGCCCCAAAGCCTACCTACGAGCAGTACTTC. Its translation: CASSAPKPTYEQYF.

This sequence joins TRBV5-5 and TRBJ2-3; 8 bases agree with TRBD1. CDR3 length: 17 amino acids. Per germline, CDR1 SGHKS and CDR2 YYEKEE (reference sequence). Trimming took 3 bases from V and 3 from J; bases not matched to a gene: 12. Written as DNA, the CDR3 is TGTGCCAGCAGCTGGGGACAGGTAGAGCCGGGGACAGATACGCAGTATTTT. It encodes CASSWGQVEPGTDTQYF.

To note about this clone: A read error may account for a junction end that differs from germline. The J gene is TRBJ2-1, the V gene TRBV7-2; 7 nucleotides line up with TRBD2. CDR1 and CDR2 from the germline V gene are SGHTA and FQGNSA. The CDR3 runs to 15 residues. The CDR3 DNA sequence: TGTGCCAGCAGTTTAGCAGGACTAGGCTTGGATGAGCAGTTCTTC. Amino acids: CASSLAGLGLDEQFF.

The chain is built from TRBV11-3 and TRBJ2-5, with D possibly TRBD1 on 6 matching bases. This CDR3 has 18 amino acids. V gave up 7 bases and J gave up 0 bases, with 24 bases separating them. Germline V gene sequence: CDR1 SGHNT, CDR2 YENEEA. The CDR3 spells CASKEVGGGGGYQETQYF. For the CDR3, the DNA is TGTGCCAGCAAGGAAGTCGGCGGTGGTGGGGGCTACCAAGAGACCCAGTACTTC.

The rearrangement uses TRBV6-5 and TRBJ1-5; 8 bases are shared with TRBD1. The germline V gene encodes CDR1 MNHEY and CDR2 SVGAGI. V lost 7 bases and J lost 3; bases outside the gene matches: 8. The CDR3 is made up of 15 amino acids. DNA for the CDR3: TGTGCCAGCACTCTGGGACAGGAGTACAATCAGCCCCAGCATTTT. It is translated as CASTLGQEYNQPQHF.

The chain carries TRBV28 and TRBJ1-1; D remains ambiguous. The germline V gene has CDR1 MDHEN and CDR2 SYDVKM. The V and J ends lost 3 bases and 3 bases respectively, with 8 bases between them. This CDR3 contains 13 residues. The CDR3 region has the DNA TGTGCCAGCAGTTTGGGCCAATACACTGAAGCTTTCTTT. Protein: CASSLGQYTEAFF.

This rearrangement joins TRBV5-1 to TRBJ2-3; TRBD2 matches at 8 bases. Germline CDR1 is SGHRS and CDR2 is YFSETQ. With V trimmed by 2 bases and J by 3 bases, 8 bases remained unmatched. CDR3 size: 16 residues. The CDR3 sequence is CASSLFSGVGTDTQYF. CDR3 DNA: TGCGCCAGCAGCTTATTTAGCGGGGTCGGAACAGATACGCAGTATTTT.

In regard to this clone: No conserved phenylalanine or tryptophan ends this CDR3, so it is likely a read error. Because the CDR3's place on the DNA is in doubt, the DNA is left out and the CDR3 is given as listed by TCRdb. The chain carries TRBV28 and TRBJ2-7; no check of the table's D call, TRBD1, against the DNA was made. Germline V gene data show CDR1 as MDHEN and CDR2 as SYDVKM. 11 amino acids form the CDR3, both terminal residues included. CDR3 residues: CASTLSGTARC.

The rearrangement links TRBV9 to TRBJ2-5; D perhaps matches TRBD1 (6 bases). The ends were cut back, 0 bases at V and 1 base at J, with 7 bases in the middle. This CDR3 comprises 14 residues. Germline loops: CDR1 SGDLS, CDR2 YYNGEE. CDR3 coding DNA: TGTGCCAGCAGCGTAGGGGGGCTCCAAGAGACCCAGTACTTC. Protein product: CASSVGGLQETQYF.

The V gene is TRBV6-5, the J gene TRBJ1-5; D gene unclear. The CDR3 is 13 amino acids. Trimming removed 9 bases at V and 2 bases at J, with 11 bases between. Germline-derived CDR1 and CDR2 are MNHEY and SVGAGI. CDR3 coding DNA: TGTGCCAGTTATGCGCGAGGCAATCAGCCCCAGCATTTT. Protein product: CASYARGNQPQHF.

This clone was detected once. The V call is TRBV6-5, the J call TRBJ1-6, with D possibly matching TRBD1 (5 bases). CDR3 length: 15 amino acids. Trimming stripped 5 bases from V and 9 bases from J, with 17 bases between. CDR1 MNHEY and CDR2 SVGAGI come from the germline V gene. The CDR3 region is CASSNGGPLGSPLHF. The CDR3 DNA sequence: TGTGCCAGCAGTAACGGGGGACCGTTAGGTTCACCCCTCCACTTT.

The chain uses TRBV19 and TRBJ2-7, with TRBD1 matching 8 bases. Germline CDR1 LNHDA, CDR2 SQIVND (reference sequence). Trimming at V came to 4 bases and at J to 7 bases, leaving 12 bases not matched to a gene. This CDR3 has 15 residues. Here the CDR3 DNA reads TGTGCCAGTAGTAGACCCGGGACAGGAATTACGGAGCAGTACTTC. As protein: CASSRPGTGITEQYF.

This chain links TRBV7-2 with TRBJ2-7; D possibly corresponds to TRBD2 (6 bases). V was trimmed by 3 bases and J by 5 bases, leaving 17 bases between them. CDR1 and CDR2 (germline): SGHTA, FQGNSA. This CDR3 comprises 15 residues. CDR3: CASSFQSGVRDEQYF. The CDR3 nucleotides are TGTGCCAGCAGCTTCCAATCGGGAGTGCGCGACGAGCAGTACTTC.